The rows below give T cell receptor beta chains drawn from one sample of a study of blood T cell repertoires in COVID-19. Clones were read by immunoSEQ multiplex PCR, and TCRdb kept only the in-frame ones, dropping some. Of 93,000 or so clones listed, about 86% are singletons. Input material: peripheral blood. The source is a human donor in a cohort sampled during active COVID-19. Both conserved end residues are part of each CDR3. Fields, in order: CDR3 length, V gene, J gene, CDR3 protein.

15	TRBV28	TRBJ1-5	CASSLPDWGGQPQHF
14	TRBV6-5	TRBJ2-7	CASSRPGQGYEQYF
14	TRBV7-9	TRBJ1-2	CASSLYDSNYGYTF
14	TRBV7-2	TRBJ1-5	CASSSLGGDQPQHF
13	TRBV2	TRBJ2-1	CASSARGEGEQFF
15	TRBV6-5	TRBJ2-5	CAARPSGRAGETQYF
18	TRBV3-1/TRBV3-2	TRBJ2-2	CASSPRSLTGTVVGELFF
14	TRBV7-2	TRBJ2-7	CASSFSQINYEQYF
13	TRBV5-1	TRBJ2-1	CASSSAGRDEQFF
14	TRBV6-6	TRBJ2-7	CASSPTRLSYEQYF
12	TRBV12-3/TRBV12-4	TRBJ2-3	CASRRLGDTQYF
15	TRBV5-1	TRBJ2-7	CASSLRAGGAYEQYF
16	TRBV2	TRBJ2-2	CASRGTSGRAAGELFF
12	TRBV28	TRBJ2-1	CASSLGHNEQFF
13	TRBV10-3	TRBJ2-7	CAISDSVPYEQYF
19	TRBV30	TRBJ1-4	CAFLPSRTAFLATNEKLFF
17	TRBV11-2	TRBJ2-1	CASSRLSGDSRYNEQFF
15	TRBV19	TRBJ2-7	CASSIWGQGEVEQYF
13	TRBV30	TRBJ2-1	CAWSVGGVNGQFF
16	TRBV7-8	TRBJ2-1	CASSLQAGLSLTVQFF
14	TRBV5-1	TRBJ1-1	CASSRQGANTEAFF
15	TRBV3-1/TRBV3-2	TRBJ2-7	CASSQERRLSYEQYF
15	TRBV13	TRBJ2-7	CASSLGDRPLYEQYF
12	TRBV7-9	TRBJ1-2	CASGQTNYGYTF
17	TRBV30	TRBJ1-4	CAWRAGTGGVRGEKLFF
15	TRBV2	TRBJ1-1	CASRRRQDLNTEAFF
15	TRBV11-1	TRBJ1-1	CASSFDQGWNTEAFF
14	TRBV7-2	TRBJ2-5	CASSLTGGQETQYF
14	TRBV19	TRBJ2-7	CASSGRDRVYEQYF
11	TRBV28	TRBJ1-1	CASSNRTEAFF